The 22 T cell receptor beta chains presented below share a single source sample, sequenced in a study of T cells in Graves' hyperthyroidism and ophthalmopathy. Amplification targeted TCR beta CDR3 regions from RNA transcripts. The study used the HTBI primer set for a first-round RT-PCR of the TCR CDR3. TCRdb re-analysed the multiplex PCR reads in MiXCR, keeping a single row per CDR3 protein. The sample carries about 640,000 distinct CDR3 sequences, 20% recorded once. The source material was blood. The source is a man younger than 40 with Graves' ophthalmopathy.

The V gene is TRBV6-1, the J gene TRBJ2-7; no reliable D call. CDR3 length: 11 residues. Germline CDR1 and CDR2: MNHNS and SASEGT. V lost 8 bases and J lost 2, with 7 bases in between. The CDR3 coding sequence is TGTGCCAGCCACTTCACCTACGAGCAGTACTTC. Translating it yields CASHFTYEQYF.

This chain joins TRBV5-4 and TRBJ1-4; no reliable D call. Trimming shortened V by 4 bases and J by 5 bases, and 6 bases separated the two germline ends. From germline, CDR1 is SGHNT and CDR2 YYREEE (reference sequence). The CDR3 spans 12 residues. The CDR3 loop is CASSMWNEKLFF. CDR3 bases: TGTGCCAGCAGCATGTGGAATGAAAAACTGTTTTTT.

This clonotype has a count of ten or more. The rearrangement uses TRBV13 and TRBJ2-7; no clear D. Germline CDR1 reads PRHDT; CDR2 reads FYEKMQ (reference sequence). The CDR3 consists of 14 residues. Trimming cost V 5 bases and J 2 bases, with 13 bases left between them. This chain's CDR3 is CASSGRRVAYEQYF. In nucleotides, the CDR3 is TGTGCCAGCAGCGGGCGTCGCGTGGCCTACGAGCAGTACTTC.

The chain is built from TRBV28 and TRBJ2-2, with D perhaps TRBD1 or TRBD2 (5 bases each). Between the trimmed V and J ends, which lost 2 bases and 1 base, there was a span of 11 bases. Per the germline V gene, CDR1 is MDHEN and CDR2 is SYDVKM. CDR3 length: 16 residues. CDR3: CASSLIWDVNTGELFF. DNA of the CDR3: TGTGCCAGCAGTTTAATATGGGACGTGAACACCGGGGAGCTGTTTTTT.

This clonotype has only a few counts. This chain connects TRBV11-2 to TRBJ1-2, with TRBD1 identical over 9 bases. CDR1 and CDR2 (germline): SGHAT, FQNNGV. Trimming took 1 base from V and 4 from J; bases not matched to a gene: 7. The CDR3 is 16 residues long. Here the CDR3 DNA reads TGTGCCAGCAGCTTAGGGACCGGGACAGGGTTCTATGGCTACACCTTC. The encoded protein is CASSLGTGTGFYGYTF.

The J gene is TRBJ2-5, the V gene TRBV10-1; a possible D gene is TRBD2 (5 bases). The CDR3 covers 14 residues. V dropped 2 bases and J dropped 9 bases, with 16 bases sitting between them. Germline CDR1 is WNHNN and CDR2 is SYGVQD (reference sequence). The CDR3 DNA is TGCGCCAGCAGTGAGGGACGGCCCACCGGGGCCCAGTACTTC. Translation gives CASSEGRPTGAQYF.

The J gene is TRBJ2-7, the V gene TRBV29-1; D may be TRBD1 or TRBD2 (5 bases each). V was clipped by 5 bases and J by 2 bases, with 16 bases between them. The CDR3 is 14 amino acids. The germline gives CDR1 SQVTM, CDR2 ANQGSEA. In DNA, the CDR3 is TGCAGCGTTATTGGTCGAGGGGCACCCTACGAGCAGTACTTC. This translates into CSVIGRGAPYEQYF.

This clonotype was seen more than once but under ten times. The CDR3 is CASSLQPSGPRSFF. Written as DNA, the CDR3 is TGTGCCAGCAGCTTGCAACCTTCTGGGCCGAGGTCGTTCTTC. J is TRBJ2-1 and V is TRBV5-5; D unresolved. V was clipped by 1 base and J by 15 bases, with 20 bases between them. In germline, CDR1 is SGHKS, CDR2 YYEKEE (reference sequence). CDR3 length: 14 residues.

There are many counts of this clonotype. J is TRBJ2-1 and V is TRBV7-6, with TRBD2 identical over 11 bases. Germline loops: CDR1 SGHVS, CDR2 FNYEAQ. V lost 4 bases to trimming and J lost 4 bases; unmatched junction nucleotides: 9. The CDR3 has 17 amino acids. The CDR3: CASSSGLAATQYNEQFF. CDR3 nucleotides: TGTGCCAGCAGCTCGGGACTAGCGGCAACCCAGTACAATGAGCAGTTCTTC.

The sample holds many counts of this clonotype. The CDR3, as DNA: TGTGCCACCACGGACGGAGGCTACGAGCAGTACTTC. Amino acid sequence: CATTDGGYEQYF. The V call is TRBV28, the J call TRBJ2-7; a possible D gene is TRBD2 (5 bases). Trimming pared 10 bases from V and 3 bases from J, leaving 13 bases between. The CDR3 loop spans 12 amino acids. Germline assignment: CDR1 MDHEN and CDR2 SYDVKM.

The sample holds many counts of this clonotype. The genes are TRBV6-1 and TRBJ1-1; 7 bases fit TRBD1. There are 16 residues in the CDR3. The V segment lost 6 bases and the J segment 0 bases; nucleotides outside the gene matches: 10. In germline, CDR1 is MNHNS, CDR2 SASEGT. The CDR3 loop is CASSPRTGSMNTEAFF. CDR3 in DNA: TGTGCCAGCAGCCCCCGGACAGGCAGCATGAACACTGAAGCTTTCTTT.

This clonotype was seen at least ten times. The CDR3 reads CASTPPGLAVHEQYF. CDR3 DNA sequence: TGTGCCAGCACCCCACCGGGACTAGCGGTCCACGAGCAGTACTTC. The chain combines TRBV28 with TRBJ2-7; TRBD2 aligns across 11 bases. The CDR3 length is 15 residues. Germline V CDR1 and CDR2: MDHEN, SYDVKM. After removal of 7 bases from V and 5 bases from J, the junction contained 10 bases not matched to a gene.

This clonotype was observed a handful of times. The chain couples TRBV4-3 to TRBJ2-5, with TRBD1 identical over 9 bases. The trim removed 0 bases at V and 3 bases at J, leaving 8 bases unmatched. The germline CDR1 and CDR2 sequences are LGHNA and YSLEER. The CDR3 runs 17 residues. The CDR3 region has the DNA TGCGCCAGCAGCCAAGAGTGGGACAGGGTCGTCAAAGAGACCCAGTACTTC. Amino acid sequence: CASSQEWDRVVKETQYF.

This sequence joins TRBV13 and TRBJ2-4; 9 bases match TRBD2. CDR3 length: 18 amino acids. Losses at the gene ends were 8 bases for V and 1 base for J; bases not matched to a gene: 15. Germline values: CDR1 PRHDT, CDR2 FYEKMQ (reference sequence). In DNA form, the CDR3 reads TGTGCCAGCGGCCCCACCCCACTAGCGGGTACGGCCAAAAACATTCAGTACTTC. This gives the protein CASGPTPLAGTAKNIQYF.

CDR3 coding DNA: TGCGCCAGCAGCGACAGGGGGGAAAATGAAAAACTGTTTTTT. Amino acids: CASSDRGENEKLFF. This rearrangement joins TRBV5-1 to TRBJ1-4, with TRBD1 matching 9 bases. There are 14 residues in the CDR3. V dropped 4 bases and J dropped 5; count of bases not matched to a gene: 3. Germline CDR1 and CDR2: SGHRS and YFSETQ.

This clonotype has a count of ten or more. The CDR3 sequence: CASSFGTEYNEQFF. Written as DNA, the CDR3 is TGTGCCAGCAGCTTCGGGACAGAGTACAATGAGCAGTTCTTC. This chain uses TRBV11-2 with TRBJ2-1, with 7 bases lining up with TRBD1. The germline V gene has CDR1 SGHAT and CDR2 FQNNGV. J gave up 4 bases and V 3 bases, and 3 bases lay outside the gene matches. The CDR3 is made up of 14 amino acids.

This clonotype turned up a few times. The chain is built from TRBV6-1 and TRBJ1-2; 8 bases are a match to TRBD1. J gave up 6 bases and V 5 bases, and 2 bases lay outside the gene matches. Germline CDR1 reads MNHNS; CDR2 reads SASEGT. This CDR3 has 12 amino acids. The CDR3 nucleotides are TGTGCCAGCAGTATGGGACAGGATGGCTACACCTTC. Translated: CASSMGQDGYTF.

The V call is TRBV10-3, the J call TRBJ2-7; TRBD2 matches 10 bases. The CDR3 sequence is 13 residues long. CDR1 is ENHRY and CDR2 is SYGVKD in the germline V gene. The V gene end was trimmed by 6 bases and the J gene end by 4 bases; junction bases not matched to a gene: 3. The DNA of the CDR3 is TGTGCCATCAGGGGGACTAGCGATTACGAGCAGTACTTC. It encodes CAIRGTSDYEQYF.

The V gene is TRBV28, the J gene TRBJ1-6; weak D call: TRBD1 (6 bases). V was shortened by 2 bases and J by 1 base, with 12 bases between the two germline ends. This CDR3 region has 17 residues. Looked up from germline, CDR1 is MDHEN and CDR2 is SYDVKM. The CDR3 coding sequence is TGTGCCAGCAGTTTAGGGACAAAGTATTCCTATAATTCACCCCTCCACTTT. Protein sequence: CASSLGTKYSYNSPLHF. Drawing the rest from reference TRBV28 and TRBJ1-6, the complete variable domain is DVKVTQSSRYLVKRTGEKVFLECVQDMDHENMFWYRQDPGLGLRLIYFSYDVKMKEKGDIPEGYSVSREKKERFSLILESASTNQTSMYLCASSLGTKYSYNSPLHFGNGTRLTVT.

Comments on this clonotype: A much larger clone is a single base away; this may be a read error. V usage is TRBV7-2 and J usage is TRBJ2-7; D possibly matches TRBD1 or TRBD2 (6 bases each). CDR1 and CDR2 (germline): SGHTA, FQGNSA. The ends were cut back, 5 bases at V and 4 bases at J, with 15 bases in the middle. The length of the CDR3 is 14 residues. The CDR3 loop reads CASSGDGGLYEQYF. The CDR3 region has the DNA TGTGCCAGCAGCGGGGACGGGGGCTTATACGAGCAGTACTTC.

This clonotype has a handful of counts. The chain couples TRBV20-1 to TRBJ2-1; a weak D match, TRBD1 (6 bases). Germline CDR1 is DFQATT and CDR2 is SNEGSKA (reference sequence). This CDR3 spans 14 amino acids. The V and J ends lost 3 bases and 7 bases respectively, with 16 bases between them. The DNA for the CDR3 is TGCAGTGCTAGGGGATCCGGGACAAAGAATGAGCAGTTCTTC. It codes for CSARGSGTKNEQFF.

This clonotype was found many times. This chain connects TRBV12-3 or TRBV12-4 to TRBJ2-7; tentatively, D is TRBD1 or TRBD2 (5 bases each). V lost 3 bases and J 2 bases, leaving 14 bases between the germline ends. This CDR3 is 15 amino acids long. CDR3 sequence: CASSLGTGAAYEQYF. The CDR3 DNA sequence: TGTGCCAGCAGTTTGGGGACGGGCGCCGCCTACGAGCAGTACTTC.